Each of the 28 T cell receptor beta chains below was sequenced from the same sample in a study of early T cells in non-severe SARS-CoV-2 infection. Via MiXCR, TCRdb re-called the 5' RACE reads, giving one row per CDR3 protein. The table shows around 49,000 distinct CDR3 sequences, with 3.5% to 5% occurring only once. The material sequenced was whole blood. The receptors were sampled from an adult who was a healthcare worker with PCR-confirmed SARS-CoV-2 infection or an uninfected control (not recorded which).

In this sample, this clonotype turned up many times. The chain has TRBV6-1 and TRBJ2-2; D may be TRBD1 (6 bases). Germline V gene sequence: CDR1 MNHNS, CDR2 SASEGT. This CDR3 is 12 amino acids long. V was pared by 7 bases and J by 4 bases, with 7 bases between. CDR3 region: CASKGGTGELFF. DNA for the CDR3: TGTGCCAGCAAAGGGGGCACCGGGGAGCTGTTTTTT.

This clonotype was seen at least ten times. The genes are TRBV19 and TRBJ1-3; D not resolved. Germline CDR1 LNHDA, CDR2 SQIVND (reference sequence). This CDR3 spans 14 amino acids. Between the trimmed V and J ends, which lost 5 bases and 4 bases, there was a span of 12 bases. CDR3: CASSLEGFGNTIYF. The CDR3 DNA sequence: TGTGCCAGTAGTTTGGAGGGTTTCGGAAACACCATATATTTT.

This clonotype has just a few counts. The rearrangement uses TRBV7-3 and TRBJ2-2, with D tentatively TRBD2 (5 bases). Germline-derived CDR1 and CDR2 are SGHTA and FQGTGA. CDR3 length: 15 amino acids. The ends were cut back, 2 bases at V and 7 bases at J, with 14 bases in the middle. CDR3 coding DNA: TGTGCCAGCAGCTTACGAGACTACCGTGACGGGGAGCTGTTTTTT. Residues: CASSLRDYRDGELFF.

This clonotype has a count of ten or more. V usage is TRBV11-2 and J usage is TRBJ2-7; 11 bases agree with TRBD2. Germline trimming cut 4 bases from V and 2 bases from J; bases unmatched to any gene: 7. Germline CDR1 is SGHAT and CDR2 is FQNNGV. This CDR3 has 16 amino acids. This CDR3 reads CASSSETSGTPYEQYF. In DNA, the CDR3 is TGTGCCAGCAGCTCTGAGACTAGCGGGACACCCTACGAGCAGTACTTC.

This clonotype showed up just a few times. The chain employs TRBV6-6 and TRBJ2-7; TRBD1 might be the D (6 bases). The ends were cut back, 5 bases at V and 2 bases at J, with 16 bases in the middle. The CDR3 spans 15 residues. Germline V gene lookup returns CDR1 MNHNY and CDR2 SVGAGI (reference sequence). CDR3 DNA: TGTGCCAGCAGTAACGGACAGACTGGCGCCTACGAGCAGTACTTC. It encodes CASSNGQTGAYEQYF.

In this sample, this clonotype turned up many times. The chain recombines TRBV7-9 with TRBJ1-1; 7 bases are a match to TRBD1. From germline, CDR1 is SEHNR and CDR2 FQNEAQ (reference sequence). Trimming cost V 7 bases and J 1 base; bases outside gene matches: 3. This CDR3 has 13 residues. CDR3 amino acids: CASTGQANTEAFF. DNA for the CDR3: TGTGCCAGCACAGGACAGGCGAACACTGAAGCTTTCTTT.

This clonotype showed up many times. The chain combines TRBV3-1 with TRBJ1-1; D uncertain. The CDR3 is 14 amino acids. CDR1 and CDR2 from the germline V gene are LGHDT and YNNKEL (reference sequence). V gave up 2 bases and J gave up 1 base, with 8 bases separating them. This chain's CDR3 is CASSQSDRNTEAFF. CDR3 DNA: TGTGCCAGCAGCCAATCAGACCGGAACACTGAAGCTTTCTTT.

This clonotype was recorded many times. The genes are TRBV9 and TRBJ2-5, with D perhaps TRBD1 (5 bases). The germline CDR1 and CDR2 sequences are SGDLS and YYNGEE. V lost 6 bases, J lost 5 bases, and 23 bases lay in between. The CDR3 is 16 residues long. In DNA form, the CDR3 reads TGTGCCAGCACCCGTATGGGGCTAACAAATCTGGAGACCCAGTACTTC. As protein: CASTRMGLTNLETQYF.

This clonotype was recorded at least ten times. The chain recombines TRBV12-3 or TRBV12-4 with TRBJ1-3, with 9 bases that match TRBD1. CDR3 length: 16 amino acids. V was pared by 6 bases and J by 4 bases, with 10 bases of the junction left unmatched. Here the CDR3 reads CASRSPAGTGGNTIYF. The CDR3 coding sequence is TGTGCCAGCAGAAGTCCAGCCGGGACAGGGGGAAACACCATATATTTT.

In this sample, this clonotype turned up a few times. This chain uses TRBV18 with TRBJ1-1; D remains unclear. The CDR3 is 15 amino acids. Trimming took off 1 base at V and 0 bases at J, with 9 bases between the two ends. Germline V lookup: CDR1 KGHSH, CDR2 LQKENI. As DNA, the CDR3 is TGTGCCAGCTCACCACTAAAAGGGCTGAACACTGAAGCTTTCTTT. Its translation is CASSPLKGLNTEAFF.

The table lists this clonotype with many counts. The chain carries TRBV2 and TRBJ2-5; weak D call: TRBD2 (6 bases). The CDR3 totals 14 residues. The V gene's germline CDR1 is SNHLY and CDR2 FYNNEI. Trimming took 2 bases from V and 5 from J, leaving 12 bases between them. CDR3 bases: TGTGCCAGCAGTGAACCGGGAGTCGGGGAGACCCAGTACTTC. Its protein product is CASSEPGVGETQYF.

Ten or more counts support this clonotype. The chain is built from TRBV19 and TRBJ1-1; tentatively, D is TRBD1 (5 bases). The V end was cut by 9 bases, the J end by 3 bases, with 11 bases between. CDR1 LNHDA and CDR2 SQIVND come from the germline V gene (reference sequence). This CDR3 has 12 residues. CDR3 coding DNA: TGTGCCAGCCTCGGGGGGGACACTGAAGCTTTCTTT. Residues: CASLGGDTEAFF.

This clonotype was seen at least ten times. The rearrangement joins TRBV12-3 or TRBV12-4 to TRBJ2-7, with D hard to call. V lost 8 bases to trimming and J lost 4 bases, with 18 bases between them. This CDR3 has 14 residues. The CDR3, as DNA: TGTGCCAGCGGGCCGTTCCCAGGTGTGTACGAGCAGTACTTC. Translation: CASGPFPGVYEQYF.

In its sample, this clonotype was seen many times. V usage is TRBV20-1 and J usage is TRBJ1-4; TRBD1 is a possible D gene (5 bases). The CDR3 runs to 16 residues. V dropped 6 bases and J dropped 6 bases, with 23 bases sitting between them. CDR1 is DFQATT and CDR2 is SNEGSKA in the germline V gene (reference sequence). The CDR3 sequence: CSAKAFRGLAYEKLFF. The CDR3 coding sequence is TGCAGTGCCAAAGCCTTCCGGGGACTTGCCTATGAAAAACTGTTTTTT.

This clonotype was observed many times. This chain connects TRBV24-1 to TRBJ2-2; D not resolved. The CDR3 has 13 residues. The germline CDR1 and CDR2 sequences are KGHDR and SFDVKD. V was trimmed by 9 bases and J by 7 bases, leaving 14 bases between them. The CDR3 nucleotides read TGTGCCACCGGGGAAGACCTCGACGGGGAGCTGTTTTTT. Amino acids: CATGEDLDGELFF.

This clonotype was observed at least ten times. The chain uses TRBV14 and TRBJ1-2; D is ambiguous. The length of the CDR3 is 13 residues. V lost 4 bases, J lost 5 bases, and 11 bases lay in between. CDR1 is SGHDN and CDR2 is FVKESK in the germline V gene. The CDR3 DNA reads TGTGCCAGCAGCCGTGATCTGGGGTATGGCTACACCTTC. Translation: CASSRDLGYGYTF.

The sample holds many counts of this clonotype. The genes are TRBV11-2 and TRBJ2-5, with 9 bases matching TRBD2. Germline CDR1 is SGHAT and CDR2 is FQNNGV. The V segment lost 3 bases and the J segment 5 bases; nucleotides outside the gene matches: 1. The CDR3 length is 13 residues. CDR3 protein: CASSFAGGETQYF. The DNA for the CDR3 is TGTGCCAGCAGCTTTGCGGGAGGGGAGACCCAGTACTTC.

The V and J genes are TRBV12-3 or TRBV12-4 and TRBJ2-2; 7 nucleotides align to TRBD2. This CDR3 is 15 amino acids long. The trim removed 0 bases at V and 4 bases at J, leaving 2 bases unmatched. The CDR3 loop is CASSLAGGATGELFF. CDR3 nucleotides: TGTGCCAGCAGTTTAGCGGGAGGGGCCACCGGGGAGCTGTTTTTT.

The CDR3 protein is CASSSYTGELFF. CDR3 in DNA: TGTGCCAGCAGCTCCTACACCGGGGAGCTGTTTTTT. The V call is TRBV7-2, the J call TRBJ2-2; D gene ambiguous. This CDR3 is 12 amino acids long. Trimming took off 4 bases at V and 3 bases at J, with 3 bases between the two ends. Germline values: CDR1 SGHTA, CDR2 FQGNSA.

This clonotype occurred many times. J is TRBJ2-6 and V is TRBV30; 10 bases align to TRBD1. The germline gives CDR1 GTSNPN, CDR2 SVGIG (reference sequence). The CDR3 extends over 16 amino acids. V lost 5 bases and J lost 4; bases outside the gene matches: 8. The CDR3: CAWGARQGAGANVLTF. In DNA form, the CDR3 reads TGTGCCTGGGGCGCCCGACAGGGGGCGGGGGCCAACGTCCTGACTTTC.

Ten or more counts support this clonotype. The chain links TRBV27 to TRBJ2-2; no firm D call. The CDR3 covers 11 residues. Germline V gene data show CDR1 as MNHEY and CDR2 as SMNVEV (reference sequence). Trimming left V 5 bases short and J 5 bases short, with 3 bases between. The CDR3 DNA reads as TGTGCCAGCAGTCGTACCGGGGAGCTGTTTTTT. Translation: CASSRTGELFF.

This clonotype came up many times. The J gene is TRBJ2-7, the V gene TRBV6-1; 7 bases are shared with TRBD1. CDR1 is MNHNS, CDR2 SASEGT, per germline. V shed 5 bases, J shed 3 bases, and the junction held 4 bases outside the gene matches. This CDR3 spans 13 amino acids. Here the CDR3 reads CASSSGQFYEQYF. Written as DNA, the CDR3 is TGTGCCAGCAGTTCGGGACAGTTCTACGAGCAGTACTTC.

The genes are TRBV7-2 and TRBJ1-1; a weak D match, TRBD1 (5 bases). CDR1 and CDR2 from the germline V gene are SGHTA and FQGNSA. The CDR3 has 12 amino acids. V was shortened by 5 bases and J by 7 bases, with 11 bases between the two germline ends. The CDR3 sequence: CASSRDWVEAFF. The CDR3 nucleotides read TGTGCCAGCAGCCGGGACTGGGTTGAAGCTTTCTTT.

This clonotype was counted at least ten times. The chain carries TRBV2 and TRBJ1-6; 7 bases are shared with TRBD1. The germline gives CDR1 SNHLY, CDR2 FYNNEI. The V and J ends lost 7 bases and 17 bases, in that order; junction bases with no gene match: 14. The CDR3 is made up of 13 amino acids. This CDR3 reads CASNNLGQPTIHF. The CDR3, as DNA: TGTGCCAGCAATAACTTGGGACAGCCCACAATCCACTTT.

The V and J genes are TRBV18 and TRBJ2-3; no reliable D call. This CDR3 comprises 15 residues. Trimming shortened V by 4 bases and J by 3 bases, and 14 bases separated the two germline ends. The germline V gene has CDR1 KGHSH and CDR2 LQKENI. The chain's CDR3 is CASSLRLPETDTQYF. CDR3 bases: TGTGCCAGCTCACTTCGACTCCCCGAGACAGATACGCAGTATTTT.

This clonotype was recorded many times. This rearrangement joins TRBV20-1 to TRBJ2-3; D gene unclear. Trimming took off 1 base at V and 4 bases at J, with 6 bases between the two ends. Germline assignment: CDR1 DFQATT and CDR2 SNEGSKA (reference sequence). The CDR3 covers 12 residues. CDR3 in amino acids: CSARARADTQYF. CDR3 bases: TGCAGTGCTAGAGCTAGGGCAGATACGCAGTATTTT.

As regards this clonotype: A much larger clone sits a single nucleotide away, making a read error possible. This chain connects TRBV10-2 to TRBJ2-1; perhaps TRBD2 as D (5 bases). Per the germline V gene, CDR1 is WSHSY and CDR2 is SAAADI. V gave up 4 bases and J gave up 1 base, with 11 bases separating them. The CDR3 contains 15 residues. CDR3 loop: CASSVTGGSYNEQFF. In DNA form, the CDR3 reads TGCGCCAGCAGTGTGACTGGCGGGTCCTACAATGAGCAGTTCTTC.

The V call is TRBV7-2, the J call TRBJ2-2; D remains unclear. This CDR3 spans 15 amino acids. Germline-derived CDR1 and CDR2 are SGHTA and FQGNSA. V dropped 4 bases and J dropped 0 bases, with 9 bases sitting between them. The CDR3 DNA follows: TGTGCCAGCAGCTACCTTAATACGAACACCGGGGAGCTGTTTTTT. Translating gives CASSYLNTNTGELFF.